Listed here are 9 T cell receptor beta chains from one sample, sequenced in a study of blood T cell repertoires in COVID-19. Sequencing was performed with immunoSEQ multiplex PCR; in TCRdb, only in-frame clones are kept and a portion is missing. The sample lists about 120,000 clones, 80% seen once, with 1.9% in the top ten. The sample was peripheral blood. Receptors were obtained from a man between 70 and 80 years old with acute or convalescent COVID-19.

The V and J genes are TRBV6-5 and TRBJ1-1; D call uncertain. The CDR3 is made up of 14 amino acids. V lost 0 bases to trimming and J lost 1 base, with 6 bases between them. Germline values: CDR1 MNHEY, CDR2 SVGAGI. Here the CDR3 reads CASSYSPQNTEAFF. The DNA for the CDR3 is TGTGCCAGCAGTTACTCCCCCCAGAACACTGAAGCTTTCTTT.

The J gene is TRBJ2-2, the V gene TRBV6-5, with D possibly TRBD1 on 7 matching bases. The CDR3 is 15 residues long. With 7 bases removed from V and 6 bases from J, the gap between germline ends came to 18 bases. Germline CDR1 is MNHEY and CDR2 is SVGAGI. The CDR3 spells CASTLAGQIPGELFF. The CDR3 bases are TGTGCCAGCACCTTGGCGGGACAGATCCCCGGGGAGCTGTTTTTT.

Worth noting for this clone: This sample includes further DNA sequences coding for the same CDR3. V is TRBV5-1 and J is TRBJ2-2; maybe TRBD1 (6 bases). V was cut by 5 bases and J by 4 bases, with 9 bases left in between. This CDR3 is built from 13 residues. CDR1 is SGHRS, CDR2 YFSETQ, per germline. CDR3 coding DNA: TGCGCCAGCAGTTGGGACATCACCGGGGAGCTGTTTTTT. As protein: CASSWDITGELFF.

As concerns this clone: The germline gene is not matched at one end of the junction; a read error may be the cause. V and J are TRBV19 and TRBJ2-2; 12 bases are shared with TRBD1. In germline, CDR1 is LNHDA, CDR2 SQIVND (reference sequence). The CDR3 is 20 residues long. CDR3 protein: CASNHTGTGGAGGIHRGAVF. The CDR3 DNA reads TGTGCCAGTAACCATACAGGGACAGGGGGCGCCGGGGGTATCCACCGGGGAGCTGTTTTT.

The CDR3 DNA reads as TGTGCCAGCACCAGTCCCGGCCTTGGCGGGGGAGGGAATACGCAGTATTTT. Amino acids: CASTSPGLGGGGNTQYF. This chain uses TRBV7-6 with TRBJ2-3; TRBD2 matches 7 bases. Germline assignment: CDR1 SGHVS and CDR2 FNYEAQ. The CDR3 runs 17 residues. The trim removed 7 bases at V and 7 bases at J, leaving 20 bases unmatched.

V usage is TRBV7-2 and J usage is TRBJ1-1, with D possibly TRBD1 on 5 matching bases. The CDR3 runs to 15 residues. Per germline, CDR1 SGHTA and CDR2 FQGNSA. V was clipped by 4 bases and J by 1 base, with 13 bases between them. The CDR3 coding sequence is TGTGCCAGCAGCTCCCTGGGACTCAGGAACACTGAAGCTTTCTTT. Protein: CASSSLGLRNTEAFF.

The V gene is TRBV19, the J gene TRBJ2-1, with 7 nucleotides matching TRBD1. This CDR3 spans 15 amino acids. The germline gives CDR1 LNHDA, CDR2 SQIVND (reference sequence). Trimming at V came to 3 bases and at J to 0 bases, leaving 2 bases not matched to a gene. The CDR3 is CASSMRQGSYNEQFF. As DNA, the CDR3 is TGTGCCAGTAGTATGAGACAGGGCTCCTACAATGAGCAGTTCTTC.

Remarks on this clone: One junction end disagrees with the germline gene, perhaps due to a read error. This chain connects TRBV19 to TRBJ1-5; 8 nucleotides line up with TRBD1. Germline assignment: CDR1 LNHDA and CDR2 SQIVND (reference sequence). This CDR3 spans 17 amino acids. CDR3 DNA sequence: TGTGCCAGTAGTATAGTAGGACAGGGTACCGGCAAACAGCCCCAGCATTTT. It codes for CASSIVGQGTGKQPQHF.

The chain's CDR3 is CASTRTLNTEAFF. In DNA form, the CDR3 reads TGTGCCAGCACTAGAACCCTGAACACTGAAGCTTTCTTT. The chain uses TRBV6-5 and TRBJ1-1, with no clear D. The CDR3 spans 13 residues. V lost 7 bases and J lost 0, with 9 bases in between. Germline lookup yields CDR1 MNHEY and CDR2 SVGAGI.